The 20 T cell receptor beta chains below all came from one sample that was sequenced in a study of human T cells and chemical hapten exposure. Sample time point: healthy volunteer bleed at 2 weeks. The study extracted total RNA from unfractionated whole blood. A single record per CDR3 protein comes from TCRdb applying MiXCR to the RACE reads. The sample shows under 95,000 distinct CDR3 sequences, roughly 8.5% of them seen only once. Sequencing was carried out using whole blood. The receptors were gathered from a female donor in good health. Some clones in this sample may be carry-over from other donors' samples.

The CDR3 loop is CASSEALGGAFF. The CDR3 nucleotides read TGTGCCAGCAGTGAAGCGCTCGGAGGAGCTTTCTTT. J is TRBJ1-1 and V is TRBV6-1, with D unclear. CDR1 is MNHNS, CDR2 SASEGT, per germline. The CDR3 covers 12 residues. The V end lost 0 bases, the J end lost 10 bases, and 9 bases lay between the germline ends.

The V call is TRBV4-2, the J call TRBJ2-6; D remains ambiguous. The germline V gene has CDR1 LGHNA and CDR2 YNFKEQ. There are 17 residues in the CDR3. Trimming took off 0 bases at V and 0 bases at J, with 9 bases between the two ends. CDR3 residues: CASSQDQASSGANVLTF. The DNA for the CDR3 is TGTGCCAGCAGCCAAGATCAGGCGAGCTCTGGGGCCAACGTCCTGACTTTC.

To note about this clonotype: A clone one base away is much larger, so this may be a read error. The gene calls are TRBV29-1 and TRBJ2-3; 8 nucleotides line up with TRBD1. The CDR3 is made up of 15 amino acids. The germline CDR1 and CDR2 sequences are SQVTM and ANQGSEA. This chain's CDR3 is CSVEDLRGRPETQYF. In DNA form, the CDR3 reads TGCAGCGTTGAAGATCTCAGGGGGCGCCCAGAAACGCAGTATTTT.

This chain joins TRBV2 and TRBJ1-1, with TRBD1 identical over 8 bases. Germline loops: CDR1 SNHLY, CDR2 FYNNEI. With V trimmed by 7 bases and J by 14 bases, 9 bases remained unmatched. The CDR3 is made up of 11 amino acids. The CDR3 region has the DNA TGTGCCAGCATGCCGGACAGGGAGGCCTTCTTT. This translates into CASMPDREAFF.

This clonotype was seen just once. An end of the junction does not agree with germline; a read error may underlie this. This chain uses TRBV9 with TRBJ2-1, with D hard to call. Germline V CDR1 and CDR2: SGDLS, YYNGEE. The CDR3 has 14 residues. The CDR3 DNA follows: TGTGTCAGCAGCGTCCGACCATCCTACAATGAGCAGTTCTTC. It specifies CVSSVRPSYNEQFF.

This clonotype has ten or more counts. The chain is built from TRBV20-1 and TRBJ2-7; the match to TRBD1 covers 8 bases. The J segment lost 4 bases and the V segment lost 5 bases, leaving 13 bases of the junction unmatched. The CDR3 spans 15 residues. Germline CDR1 and CDR2: DFQATT and SNEGSKA (reference sequence). The CDR3 region has the DNA TGCAGTGCTTCAGGGGCAGGGGGCCTATCATACGAGCAGTACTTC. Protein product: CSASGAGGLSYEQYF.

This chain joins TRBV3-1 and TRBJ2-1, with TRBD2 matching over 8 bases. CDR3 length: 13 residues. After removal of 0 bases from V and 11 bases from J, the junction contained 3 bases not matched to a gene. CDR1 is LGHDT, CDR2 YNNKEL, per germline (reference sequence). In nucleotides, the CDR3 is TGTGCCAGCAGCCAAGAGACTAGCGTAAAGCAGTTCTTC. It codes for CASSQETSVKQFF.

This clonotype came up a few times. The V call is TRBV6-2 or TRBV6-3, the J call TRBJ2-7, with a possible D match to TRBD2 (6 bases). With 10 bases removed from V and 5 bases from J, the gap between germline ends came to 21 bases. The length of the CDR3 is 14 residues. Germline CDR1 and CDR2: MNHEY and SVGEGT. CDR3: CATVGTVDTNEQYF. The CDR3 DNA sequence: TGTGCCACCGTCGGGACTGTGGATACTAACGAGCAGTACTTC.

This clonotype was found a few times. The genes are TRBV19 and TRBJ2-7, with 7 bases fitting TRBD1. The ends lost 3 bases at V and 0 bases at J; junction bases unmatched: 2. Germline assignment: CDR1 LNHDA and CDR2 SQIVND (reference sequence). This CDR3 has 14 amino acids. The CDR3 loop is CASSMGQTSYEQYF. CDR3 coding DNA: TGTGCCAGTAGTATGGGACAGACCTCCTACGAGCAGTACTTC.

This clonotype was seen ten or more times. The V and J genes are TRBV9 and TRBJ1-1; D gene uncertain. The CDR3 has 16 residues. The V gene's germline CDR1 is SGDLS and CDR2 YYNGEE. The CDR3 coding sequence is TGTGGGAGGGAAGGAGAGGCCACTATAAAGAACACTGAAGCTTTCTTT. This translates into CGREGEATIKNTEAFF. The full variable domain, its missing parts supplied by reference TRBV9 and TRBJ1-1, is DSGVTQTPKHLITATGQRVTLRCSPRSGDLSVYWYQQSLDQGLQFLIQYYNGEERAKGNILERFSAQQFPDLHSELNLSSLELGDSALYFCGREGEATIKNTEAFFGQGTRLTVV.

This clonotype was picked up a small number of times. The chain recombines TRBV20-1 with TRBJ1-3, with 7 bases lining up with TRBD1. The CDR3 length is 12 residues. V lost 6 bases to trimming and J lost 3 bases; unmatched junction nucleotides: 2. Germline lookup yields CDR1 DFQATT and CDR2 SNEGSKA (reference sequence). CDR3 DNA sequence: TGCAGTGCCAGGGGGAGTGGAAACACCATATATTTT. Translating gives CSARGSGNTIYF.

This clonotype has only a few counts. The chain has TRBV4-1 and TRBJ2-2; D is possibly TRBD1 or TRBD2 (6 bases each). V was pared by 1 base and J by 7 bases, with 22 bases between. The CDR3 spans 18 residues. Germline loops: CDR1 MGHRA, CDR2 YSYEKL. The CDR3 is CASSQAPSMYGGGGELFF. Here the CDR3 DNA reads TGCGCCAGCAGCCAAGCTCCGTCAATGTACGGGGGCGGCGGGGAGCTGTTTTTT.

V and J are TRBV7-2 and TRBJ2-7, with 7 bases matching TRBD1. The CDR3 extends over 15 amino acids. Germline CDR1 and CDR2: SGHTA and FQGNSA. V gave up 3 bases and J gave up 6 bases; unmatched junction bases: 11. CDR3 in amino acids: CASSFRDSALSEQYF. DNA of the CDR3: TGTGCCAGCAGCTTCCGGGACAGCGCCTTAAGCGAGCAGTACTTC.

At least ten counts were recorded for this clonotype. This chain links TRBV12-3 or TRBV12-4 with TRBJ1-1, with 11 bases fitting TRBD1. There are 14 residues in the CDR3. Trimming cost V 4 bases and J 7 bases; bases outside gene matches: 5. The CDR3 here is CASSSRDRGIEAFF. DNA of the CDR3: TGTGCCAGCAGTTCCCGGGACAGGGGGATTGAAGCTTTCTTT.

This clonotype was counted ten times or more. V is TRBV5-1 and J is TRBJ2-7, with D possibly being TRBD1 (6 bases). This CDR3 spans 14 amino acids. Trimming shortened V by 4 bases and J by 3 bases, and 14 bases separated the two germline ends. Germline V CDR1 and CDR2: SGHRS, YFSETQ. CDR3 sequence: CASSPGTPNYEQYF. The CDR3 bases are TGCGCCAGCAGCCCCGGGACACCGAACTACGAGCAGTACTTC.

The sample holds a few counts of this clonotype. This chain connects TRBV7-9 to TRBJ1-1, with D unresolved. Trimming took 1 base from V and 0 from J, leaving 6 bases between them. Germline values: CDR1 SEHNR, CDR2 FQNEAQ (reference sequence). The CDR3 consists of 14 residues. The CDR3 region is CASSLEAVNTEAFF. The CDR3, as DNA: TGTGCCAGCAGCTTAGAGGCGGTGAACACTGAAGCTTTCTTT. The entire variable domain, with the rest obtained from reference TRBV7-9 and TRBJ1-1, is as follows: DTGVSQNPRHKITKRGQNVTFRCDPISEHNRLYWYRQTLGQGPEFLTYFQNEAQLEKSRLLSDRFSAERPKGSFSTLEIQRTEQGDSAMYLCASSLEAVNTEAFFGQGTRLTVV.

The chain is built from TRBV28 and TRBJ2-5; D gene ambiguous. This CDR3 has 14 amino acids. The V gene lost 4 bases and the J gene lost 4 bases, with 13 bases spanning the gap. Germline CDR1 is MDHEN and CDR2 is SYDVKM. CDR3 nucleotide sequence: TGTGCCAGCAGTTCCCCTGGCGCGGTAGAGACCCAGTACTTC. Encoded protein: CASSSPGAVETQYF.

In its sample, this clonotype was seen a few times. V is TRBV5-1 and J is TRBJ1-1; D is unresolved. Germline lookup yields CDR1 SGHRS and CDR2 YFSETQ. Trimming took off 2 bases at V and 0 bases at J, with 8 bases between the two ends. The CDR3 has 14 residues. The CDR3 sequence is CASSLGPVNTEAFF. The CDR3 bases are TGCGCCAGCAGCTTAGGACCGGTGAACACTGAAGCTTTCTTT. Full variable domain (outside the CDR3, taken from reference TRBV5-1 and TRBJ1-1): KAGVTQTPRYLIKTRGQQVTLSCSPISGHRSVSWYQQTPGQGLQFLFEYFSETQRNKGNFPGRFSGRQFSNSRSEMNVSTLELGDSALYLCASSLGPVNTEAFFGQGTRLTVV.

There are many counts of this clonotype. This sequence joins TRBV28 and TRBJ2-4; possibly TRBD1 for D (5 bases). The CDR3 spans 15 residues. V was pared by 6 bases and J by 1 base, with 13 bases between. Per the germline V gene, CDR1 is MDHEN and CDR2 is SYDVKM. The CDR3 bases are TGTGCCAGCAGCCTAGGGGTTTCCGCCAAAAACATTCAGTACTTC. It encodes CASSLGVSAKNIQYF.

As regards this clonotype: Mismatch with germline at one junction end may stem from a read error. J is TRBJ2-7 and V is TRBV3-1; TRBD1 matches 7 bases. Germline-derived CDR1 and CDR2 are LGHDT and YNNKEL (reference sequence). The CDR3 is made up of 13 amino acids. This chain's CDR3 is CASSQGGAYEQYF. The CDR3 DNA reads as TGTGCCAGCAGTCAAGGGGGCGCATACGAGCAGTACTTC.